Listed here is a single TCR beta chain. CDR3 length: 14 amino acids. V lost 2 bases to trimming and J lost 6 bases, with 14 bases between them. In germline, CDR1 is SGHDT, CDR2 YYEEEE. These data come from a study of blood T cell repertoires in COVID-19. Study details: Acute-phase and convalescent COVID-19 samples originated in the United States, Italy and Spain. PBMCs, B-cell-depleted T cells, or T cells were the source of the cDNA or gDNA that made up the material.

TCRdb's copy holds only in-frame clones and misses some; the assay was immunoSEQ multiplex PCR. In the table there are some 700,000 clones, around 89% of which are singletons. V usage is TRBV5-6 and J usage is TRBJ1-2; D perhaps matches TRBD1 (6 bases). The sequence was collected from a woman aged 18-29 years with acute or convalescent COVID-19. Sequencing was carried out using peripheral blood. CDR3 loop: CASSLGQTRHGYTF. CDR3 coding DNA: TGTGCCAGCAGCTTAGGACAGACCAGACATGGCTACACCTTC.